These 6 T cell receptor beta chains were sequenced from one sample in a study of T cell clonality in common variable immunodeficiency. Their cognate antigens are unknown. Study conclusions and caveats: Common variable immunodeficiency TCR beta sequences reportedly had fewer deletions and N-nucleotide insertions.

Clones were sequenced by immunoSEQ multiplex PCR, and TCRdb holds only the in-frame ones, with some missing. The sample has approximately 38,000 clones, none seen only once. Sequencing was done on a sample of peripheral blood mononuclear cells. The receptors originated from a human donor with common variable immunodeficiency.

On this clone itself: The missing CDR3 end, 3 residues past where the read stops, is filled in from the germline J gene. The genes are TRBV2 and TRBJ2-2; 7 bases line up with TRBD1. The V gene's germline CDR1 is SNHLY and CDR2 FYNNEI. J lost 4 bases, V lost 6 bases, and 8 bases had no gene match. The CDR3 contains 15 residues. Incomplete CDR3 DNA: TGTGCCAGCAGGGCAAGGGACAGCTCCACCGGGGAG. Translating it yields CASRARDSSTGE. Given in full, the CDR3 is CASRARDSSTGELFF.

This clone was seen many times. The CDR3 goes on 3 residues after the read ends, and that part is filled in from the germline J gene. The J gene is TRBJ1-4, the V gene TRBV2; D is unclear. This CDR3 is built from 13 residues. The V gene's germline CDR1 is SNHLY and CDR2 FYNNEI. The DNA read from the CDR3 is TGTGCCAGCAGTGAAGCAACCCCTACCGGA. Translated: CASSEATPTG. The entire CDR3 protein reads CASSEATPTGLFF. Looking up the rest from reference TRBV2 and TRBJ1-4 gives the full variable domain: EPEVTQTPSHQVTQMGQEVILRCVPISNHLYFYWYRQILGQKVEFLVSFYNNEISEKSEIFDDQFSVERPDGSNFTLKIRSTKLEDSAMYFCASSEATPTGLFFGSGTQLSVL.

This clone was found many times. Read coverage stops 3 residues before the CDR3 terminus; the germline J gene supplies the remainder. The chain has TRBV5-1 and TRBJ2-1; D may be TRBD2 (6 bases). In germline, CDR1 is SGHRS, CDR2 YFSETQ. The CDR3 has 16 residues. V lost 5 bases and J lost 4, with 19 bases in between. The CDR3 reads CASSFGQPGVYNEQFF. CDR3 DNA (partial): TGCGCCAGCAGTTTCGGGCAGCCGGGGGTATACAATGAG.

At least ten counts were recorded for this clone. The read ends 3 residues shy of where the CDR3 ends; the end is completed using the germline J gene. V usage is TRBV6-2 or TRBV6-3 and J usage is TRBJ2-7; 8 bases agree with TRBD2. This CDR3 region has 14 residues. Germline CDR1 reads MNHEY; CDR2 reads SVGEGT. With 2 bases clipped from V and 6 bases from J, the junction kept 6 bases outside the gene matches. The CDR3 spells CASSYEDGGVEQYF. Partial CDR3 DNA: TGTGCCAGCAGTTACGAGGACGGGGGGGTCGAG.

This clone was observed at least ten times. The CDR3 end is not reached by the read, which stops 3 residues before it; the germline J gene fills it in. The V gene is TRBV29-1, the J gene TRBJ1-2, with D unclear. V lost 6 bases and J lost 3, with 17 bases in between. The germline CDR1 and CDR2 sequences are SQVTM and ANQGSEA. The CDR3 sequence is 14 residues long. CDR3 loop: CSVKRLLSDYGYTF. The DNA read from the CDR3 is TGCAGCGTAAAGCGGTTGCTAAGTGACTATGGC.

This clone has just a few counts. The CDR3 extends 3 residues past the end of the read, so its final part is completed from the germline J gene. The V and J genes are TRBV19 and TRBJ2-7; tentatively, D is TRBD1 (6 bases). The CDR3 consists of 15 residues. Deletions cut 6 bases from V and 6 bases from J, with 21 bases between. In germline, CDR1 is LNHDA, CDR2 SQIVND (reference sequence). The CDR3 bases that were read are TGTGCCAGTAGCATCAGTTCCAGGGGACATGGCGAG. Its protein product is CASSISSRGHGE. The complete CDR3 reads CASSISSRGHGEQYF.